The present T cell receptor (beta chain) was sequenced within a study of cytomegalovirus exposure and HLA in healthy donors. Study summary: Among the 398 genotyped donors, about 81% were placed in the Caucasian-associated ancestry cluster.

Note on this clone: The antigen is not known.

Study-level findings and limits: From TCR beta sequences, most subjects' HLA-A and HLA-B alleles were reportedly predicted accurately. Altogether, 150 to 200 TCR beta chains were recorded as cytomegalovirus-associated. Highly shared variants forming one cluster were likely a sequencing artifact.

PCR involved 60 Vbeta and 13 Jbeta primers. Profiling relied on immunoSEQ multiplex PCR, and the TCRdb table lists in-frame clones only, not all of them. The sample lists around 170,000 clones, around four fifths occurring once. Germline trimming cut 1 base from V and 6 bases from J; bases unmatched to any gene: 7. The CDR3 length is 15 residues. Germline-derived CDR1 and CDR2 are SGHDT and YYEEEE. This clonotype originated in a woman younger than 45 in good health and CMV-seronegative. This chain connects TRBV5-6 to TRBJ2-7, with TRBD2 identical over 10 bases. Sequencing was performed on PBMCs. CDR3 residues: CASSLSSGGAGEQYF. CDR3 DNA sequence: TGTGCCAGCAGCTTGAGCAGCGGGGGGGCGGGCGAGCAGTACTTC. Combining the CDR3 with reference TRBV5-6 and TRBJ2-7 gives the whole variable domain DAGVTQSPTHLIKTRGQQVTLRCSPKSGHDTVSWYQQALGQGPQFIFQYYEEEERQRGNFPDRFSGHQFPNYSSELNVNALLLGDSALYLCASSLSSGGAGEQYFGPGTRLTVT.